One and the same sample provided the 9 T cell receptor beta chains below, sequenced in a study of blood T cell repertoires in COVID-19. Generated by immunoSEQ multiplex PCR, the TCRdb table keeps only in-frame clones and is missing some. The data contain 270,000 or so clones, approximately 84% of them seen just once; the ten biggest clones take up about 1.5%. Input material: peripheral blood. The receptors here all came from a human donor with COVID-19, enrolled during active disease. The donor label of this sample is uncertain.

The rearrangement links TRBV28 to TRBJ2-1; 13 nucleotides align to TRBD2. There are 16 residues in the CDR3. V was clipped by 6 bases and J by 7 bases; unmatched bases: 9. Germline V gene sequence: CDR1 MDHEN, CDR2 SYDVKM. The CDR3 nucleotides read TGTGCCAGCAGCCGGACTAGCGGGAGCGGTAGGAATGAGCAGTTCTTC. This encodes CASSRTSGSGRNEQFF.

V and J are TRBV30 and TRBJ2-1; the match to TRBD2 covers 12 bases. CDR3 size: 15 residues. Germline assignment: CDR1 GTSNPN and CDR2 SVGIG (reference sequence). Trimming cost V 2 bases and J 9 bases; bases outside gene matches: 8. The DNA of the CDR3 is TGTGCCTGGAGTAGACTAGCGGGAGTGAGGGTTGAGCAGTTCTTC. Translating gives CAWSRLAGVRVEQFF.

The gene calls are TRBV19 and TRBJ2-1; possible D gene TRBD2, 6 bases. V dropped 5 bases and J dropped 0 bases, with 14 bases sitting between them. Germline assignment: CDR1 LNHDA and CDR2 SQIVND (reference sequence). The CDR3 has 16 residues. The CDR3 sequence: CASSFHMEGSYNEQFF. The CDR3 DNA reads as TGTGCCAGTAGTTTCCACATGGAGGGCTCCTACAATGAGCAGTTCTTC.

This clone was seen at least ten times. The chain is built from TRBV11-2 and TRBJ2-7, with D possibly TRBD1 on 6 matching bases. There are 16 residues in the CDR3. Between the trimmed V and J ends, which lost 5 bases and 2 bases, there was a span of 19 bases. Germline V gene lookup returns CDR1 SGHAT and CDR2 FQNNGV. CDR3 loop: CASSKLTGFGPYEQYF. CDR3 nucleotides: TGTGCCAGCAGCAAGTTGACAGGCTTTGGGCCCTACGAGCAGTACTTC.

This clone was recorded at least ten times. J is TRBJ1-3 and V is TRBV5-1, with TRBD1 identical over 10 bases. From germline, CDR1 is SGHRS and CDR2 YFSETQ. The CDR3 has 17 residues. V dropped 4 bases and J dropped 0; count of bases not matched to a gene: 7. The CDR3 DNA is TGCGCCAGCAGCGGCGGACAGGGGGGTAACTCTGGAAACACCATATATTTT. Protein: CASSGGQGGNSGNTIYF.

CDR3 sequence: CASSSTGLGEQYF. The CDR3, as DNA: TGCGCCAGCAGCTCGACAGGGTTGGGCGAGCAGTACTTC. This chain uses TRBV5-1 with TRBJ2-7; 7 bases are shared with TRBD1. With 3 bases clipped from V and 6 bases from J, the junction kept 6 bases outside the gene matches. The CDR3 runs 13 residues. Looked up from germline, CDR1 is SGHRS and CDR2 is YFSETQ.

This chain uses TRBV6-4 with TRBJ2-2; no firm D call. CDR3 size: 14 residues. Germline values: CDR1 MRHNA, CDR2 SNTAGT. V lost 6 bases to trimming and J lost 2 bases, with 10 bases between them. The CDR3 coding sequence is TGTGCCAGCAGATCCGTTAGTAACACCGGGGAGCTGTTTTTT. Its protein is CASRSVSNTGELFF.

J is TRBJ1-6 and V is TRBV5-6, with D tentatively TRBD1 (6 bases). Germline values: CDR1 SGHDT, CDR2 YYEEEE. The V gene lost 4 bases and the J gene lost 0 bases, with 11 bases spanning the gap. This CDR3 region has 16 residues. CDR3 nucleotides: TGTGCCAGCAGCGCCGGACAGAGCTCCTATAATTCACCCCTCCACTTT. It yields the protein CASSAGQSSYNSPLHF.

The chain uses TRBV7-2 and TRBJ2-7; 9 bases align to TRBD2. This CDR3 has 15 amino acids. The J segment lost 3 bases and the V segment lost 5 bases, leaving 8 bases of the junction unmatched. Germline lookup yields CDR1 SGHTA and CDR2 FQGNSA. CDR3: CASSPGVAGVYEQYF. For the CDR3, the DNA is TGTGCCAGCAGCCCGGGGGTAGCGGGAGTCTACGAGCAGTACTTC.